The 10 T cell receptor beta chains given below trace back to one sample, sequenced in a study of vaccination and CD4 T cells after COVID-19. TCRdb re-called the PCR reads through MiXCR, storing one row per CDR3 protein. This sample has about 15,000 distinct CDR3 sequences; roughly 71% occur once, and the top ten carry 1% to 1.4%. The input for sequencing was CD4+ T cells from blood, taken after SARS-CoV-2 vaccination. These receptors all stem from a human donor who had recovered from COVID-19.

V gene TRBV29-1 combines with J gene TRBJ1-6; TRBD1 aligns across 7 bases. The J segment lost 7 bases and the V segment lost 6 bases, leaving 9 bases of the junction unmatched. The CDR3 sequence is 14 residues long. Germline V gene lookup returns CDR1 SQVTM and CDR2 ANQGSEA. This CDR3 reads CSVTTGTANSPLHF. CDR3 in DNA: TGCAGCGTGACGACCGGGACAGCGAATTCACCCCTCCACTTT.

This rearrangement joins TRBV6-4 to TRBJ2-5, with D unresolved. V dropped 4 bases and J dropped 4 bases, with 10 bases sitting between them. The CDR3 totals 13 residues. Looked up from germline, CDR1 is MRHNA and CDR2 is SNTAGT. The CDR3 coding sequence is TGTGCCAGCAGTGTTATTACGGGAGAGACCCAGTACTTC. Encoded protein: CASSVITGETQYF.

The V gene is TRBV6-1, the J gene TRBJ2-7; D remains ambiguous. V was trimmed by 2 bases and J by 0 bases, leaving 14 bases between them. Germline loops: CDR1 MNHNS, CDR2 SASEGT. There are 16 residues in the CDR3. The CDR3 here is CASSELGVAGSYEQYF. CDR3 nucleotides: TGTGCCAGCAGTGAACTTGGCGTGGCAGGCTCCTACGAGCAGTACTTC.

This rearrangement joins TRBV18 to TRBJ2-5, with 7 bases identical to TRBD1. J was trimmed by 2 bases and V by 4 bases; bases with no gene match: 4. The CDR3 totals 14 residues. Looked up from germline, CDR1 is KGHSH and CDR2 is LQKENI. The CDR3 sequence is CASSLRDSQETQYF. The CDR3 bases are TGTGCCAGCTCACTCCGGGACAGTCAAGAGACCCAGTACTTC.

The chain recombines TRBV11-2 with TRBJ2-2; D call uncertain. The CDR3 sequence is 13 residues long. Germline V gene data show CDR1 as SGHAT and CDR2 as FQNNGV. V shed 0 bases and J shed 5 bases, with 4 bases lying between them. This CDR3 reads CASSLERTGELFF. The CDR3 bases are TGTGCCAGCAGCTTAGAAAGGACCGGGGAGCTGTTTTTT.

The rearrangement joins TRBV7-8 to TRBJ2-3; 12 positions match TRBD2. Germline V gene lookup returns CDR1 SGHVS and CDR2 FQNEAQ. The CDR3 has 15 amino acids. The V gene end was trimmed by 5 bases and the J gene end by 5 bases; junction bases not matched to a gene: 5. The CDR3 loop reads CASSTGLAGRDTQYF. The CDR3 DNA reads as TGTGCCAGCAGCACTGGACTAGCGGGAAGAGATACGCAGTATTTT.

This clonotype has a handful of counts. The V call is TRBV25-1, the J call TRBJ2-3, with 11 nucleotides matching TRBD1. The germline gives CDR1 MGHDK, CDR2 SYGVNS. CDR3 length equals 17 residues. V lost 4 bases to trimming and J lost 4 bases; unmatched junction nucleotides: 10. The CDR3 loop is CASSAQQGTGGPDTQYF. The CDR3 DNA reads TGTGCCAGCAGTGCCCAGCAGGGGACAGGGGGACCAGATACGCAGTATTTT. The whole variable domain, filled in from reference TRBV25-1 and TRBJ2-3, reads EADIYQTPRYLVIGTGKKITLECSQTMGHDKMYWYQQDPGMELHLIHYSYGVNSTEKGDLSSESTVSRIRTEHFPLTLESARPSHTSQYLCASSAQQGTGGPDTQYFGPGTRLTVL.

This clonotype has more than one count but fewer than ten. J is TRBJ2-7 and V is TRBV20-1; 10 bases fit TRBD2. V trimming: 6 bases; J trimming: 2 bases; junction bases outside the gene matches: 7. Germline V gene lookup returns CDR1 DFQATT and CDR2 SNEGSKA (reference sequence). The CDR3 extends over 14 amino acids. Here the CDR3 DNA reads TGCAGTGCCAGATGGACTAGCGGACCCTACGAGCAGTACTTC. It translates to CSARWTSGPYEQYF.

CDR3 DNA sequence: TGCGCCAGCAGCATGGACAGGGTGGACACTGAAGCTTTCTTT. This encodes CASSMDRVDTEAFF. J is TRBJ1-1 and V is TRBV5-1; 8 nucleotides align to TRBD1. Germline lookup yields CDR1 SGHRS and CDR2 YFSETQ. This CDR3 comprises 14 residues. The V gene end was trimmed by 4 bases and the J gene end by 3 bases; junction bases not matched to a gene: 5.

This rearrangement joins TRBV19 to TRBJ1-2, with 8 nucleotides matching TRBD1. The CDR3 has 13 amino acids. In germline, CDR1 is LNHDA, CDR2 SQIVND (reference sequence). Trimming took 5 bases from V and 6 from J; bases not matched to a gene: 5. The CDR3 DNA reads TGTGCCAGTAGTTCAGACAGGGGAGATGGCTACACCTTC. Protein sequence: CASSSDRGDGYTF.